The 8 T cell receptor beta chains below all came from one sample that was sequenced in a study of response to subunit inactivated influenza vaccine. TCRdb recomputed calls from the RT-PCR reads with MiXCR, one row per CDR3 protein. The repertoire consists of 650,000 to 700,000 distinct CDR3 sequences, with about a sixth occurring once and the leading ten covering 11%. The sample here was PBMCs from blood, taken approximately 12 days after vaccination. These receptors were obtained from a man aged 45-65 years who received an inactivated influenza vaccine.

This clonotype was seen a few times. The genes are TRBV6-2 or TRBV6-3 and TRBJ2-5; unclear D gene. V lost 5 bases and J 4 bases, leaving 14 bases between the germline ends. The CDR3 is 14 residues long. CDR1 is MNHEY, CDR2 SVGEGT, per germline. The CDR3 protein is CASSDWQVVETQYF. The CDR3 coding sequence is TGTGCCAGCAGTGACTGGCAGGTAGTAGAGACCCAGTACTTC.

This clonotype was seen repeatedly, ten times or more. The gene calls are TRBV21-1 and TRBJ2-3. TRBV21-1 counts as a pseudogene. This CDR3 is 14 amino acids long. The CDR3 is CASSKESGQDTQYF. In DNA form, the CDR3 reads TGTGCCAGCAGCAAAGAATCAGGGCAAGATACGCAGTATTTT.

A few counts support this clonotype. The chain uses TRBV14 and TRBJ2-7; 8 bases are a match to TRBD2. CDR3 length equals 15 residues. Germline V gene data show CDR1 as SGHDN and CDR2 as FVKESK. V shed 6 bases, J shed 2 bases, and the junction held 9 bases outside the gene matches. The CDR3 DNA is TGTGCCAGCAGACCCTCGGGGGGGCAGGCCTACGAGCAGTACTTC. It translates to CASRPSGGQAYEQYF.

This clonotype was counted only a few times. This chain uses TRBV6-4 with TRBJ2-7; 8 nucleotides align to TRBD1. CDR1 and CDR2 from the germline V gene are MRHNA and SNTAGT. The V gene end was trimmed by 0 bases and the J gene end by 3 bases; junction bases not matched to a gene: 7. This CDR3 is built from 16 residues. CDR3 in DNA: TGTGCCAGCAGTGACTCGCAGGGGGCAAGAGACTACGAGCAGTACTTC. Protein product: CASSDSQGARDYEQYF.

This clonotype was recorded a few times. The chain links TRBV20-1 to TRBJ1-1, with D possibly matching TRBD1 (6 bases). This CDR3 has 11 residues. Germline CDR1 DFQATT, CDR2 SNEGSKA (reference sequence). CDR3 nucleotides: TGCAGCGCACAGGGGAACACTGAAGCTTTCTTT. As protein: CSAQGNTEAFF.

This clonotype turned up a few times. The V and J genes are TRBV4-1 and TRBJ2-3; 8 positions agree with TRBD1. The ends lost 0 bases at V and 0 bases at J; junction bases unmatched: 17. The CDR3 extends over 21 amino acids. The germline CDR1 and CDR2 sequences are MGHRA and YSYEKL. CDR3 sequence: CASSQEDTSGTGGPSTDTQYF. The CDR3, as DNA: TGCGCCAGCAGCCAAGAGGATACGTCAGGGACAGGAGGCCCTAGCACAGATACGCAGTATTTT.

The chain uses TRBV7-9 and TRBJ2-1; D is perhaps TRBD1 (7 bases). Trimming stripped 5 bases from V and 6 bases from J, with 17 bases between. This CDR3 region has 15 residues. Per germline, CDR1 SEHNR and CDR2 FQNEAQ (reference sequence). The CDR3 nucleotides are TGTGCCAGCAGCCTCGTGGGCCAGGGGGGCAATGAGCAGTTCTTC. It encodes CASSLVGQGGNEQFF.

This clonotype was detected only a few times. The chain employs TRBV20-1 and TRBJ2-2; 9 bases are a match to TRBD1. CDR3 length: 16 amino acids. V trimming: 1 base; J trimming: 6 bases; junction bases outside the gene matches: 9. Germline CDR1 and CDR2: DFQATT and SNEGSKA (reference sequence). The CDR3 region has the DNA TGCAGTGCTAGAGCCCCCCGGACAGGGGTTCCCGGGGAGCTGTTTTTT. This gives the protein CSARAPRTGVPGELFF.